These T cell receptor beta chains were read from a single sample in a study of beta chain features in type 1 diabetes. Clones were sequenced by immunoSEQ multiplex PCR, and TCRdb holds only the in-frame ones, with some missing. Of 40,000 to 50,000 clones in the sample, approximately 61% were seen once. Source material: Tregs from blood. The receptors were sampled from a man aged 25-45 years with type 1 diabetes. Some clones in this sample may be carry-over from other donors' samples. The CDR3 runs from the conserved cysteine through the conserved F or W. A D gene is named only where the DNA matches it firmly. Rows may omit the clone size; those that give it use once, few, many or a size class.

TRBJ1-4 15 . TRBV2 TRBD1 CASGQVSQGGEKLFF TGTGCCAGCGGACAGGTCTCACAGGGGGGAGAAAAACTGTTTTTT
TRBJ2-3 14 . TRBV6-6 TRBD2 CASEEREPSDTQYF TGTGCCAGCGAGGAGCGGGAGCCCTCAGATACGCAGTATTTT
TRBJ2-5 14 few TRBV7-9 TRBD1 CASSPGQGSGTQYF TGTGCCAGCAGCCCGGGACAGGGATCGGGGACCCAGTACTTC
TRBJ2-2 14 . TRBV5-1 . CASSLDPQLGELFF TGCGCCAGCAGCTTGGATCCCCAACTCGGGGAGCTGTTTTTT
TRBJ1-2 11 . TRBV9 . CASTSNYGYTF TGTGCCAGCACCTCTAACTATGGCTACACCTTC
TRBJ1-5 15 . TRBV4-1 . CASSYNGQSNQPQHF TGCGCCAGCAGCTACAACGGACAGAGCAATCAGCCCCAGCATTTT
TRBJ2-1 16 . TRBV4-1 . CASSQEPGVSGNEQFF TGCGCCAGCAGCCAAGAGCCGGGGGTCTCGGGGAATGAGCAGTTCTTC
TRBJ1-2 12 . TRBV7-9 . CASSLRGEGYTF TGTGCCAGCAGCTTACGAGGCGAGGGCTACACCTTC
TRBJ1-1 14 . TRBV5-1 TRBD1 CASRRQGGNTEAFF TGCGCCAGCAGACGACAGGGCGGGAACACTGAAGCTTTCTTT
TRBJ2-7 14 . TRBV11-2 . CASSRTVPGYEQYF TGTGCCAGCAGCAGGACAGTCCCGGGGTACGAGCAGTACTTC
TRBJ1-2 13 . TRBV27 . CASGRRGNYGYTF TGTGCCAGCGGCCGGAGGGGAAACTATGGCTACACCTTC
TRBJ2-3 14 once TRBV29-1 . CSTTFSGGWDTQYF TGCAGCACGACGTTTTCAGGGGGGTGGGATACGCAGTATTTT
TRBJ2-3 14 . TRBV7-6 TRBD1 CASSSGQGTDTQYF TGTGCCAGCAGCTCCGGACAGGGCACAGATACGCAGTATTTT
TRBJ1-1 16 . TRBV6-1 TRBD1 CASSEPPRQGASEAFF TGTGCCAGCAGTGAACCCCCTAGACAGGGGGCGTCCGAAGCTTTCTTT